The 30 T cell receptor beta chains listed next were all sequenced from one sample in a study of T cells after yellow fever vaccination. One entry per CDR3 protein results from TCRdb running MiXCR on the 5' RACE reads. The sample carries a few hundred thousand distinct CDR3 sequences, around 10% recorded once. This sample comprised PBMCs, obtained on the day of the first yellow fever vaccination. The source of these receptors is a young man who received the YFV17D yellow fever vaccine.

The chain employs TRBV19 and TRBJ1-5; 7 bases match TRBD1. Trimming cost V 9 bases and J 0 bases; bases outside gene matches: 11. Germline V gene data show CDR1 as LNHDA and CDR2 as SQIVND (reference sequence). The CDR3 covers 16 residues. The CDR3 nucleotides are TGTGCCAGCGAACGGACAGGTCAGTCTAGCAATCAGCCCCAGCATTTT. As protein: CASERTGQSSNQPQHF.

This clonotype was picked up a small number of times. V usage is TRBV29-1 and J usage is TRBJ1-2; D possibly corresponds to TRBD1 (6 bases). The CDR3 is 14 amino acids. From germline, CDR1 is SQVTM and CDR2 ANQGSEA. Trimming removed 5 bases from V and 3 bases from J, with 16 bases in between. This CDR3 is CSVSTGFGHYGYTF. The DNA of the CDR3 is TGCAGCGTTTCCACAGGGTTCGGACACTATGGCTACACCTTC.

This clonotype turned up a few times. V is TRBV24-1 and J is TRBJ2-4; D may be TRBD1 (5 bases). CDR3 size: 20 residues. V dropped 4 bases and J dropped 0 bases, with 24 bases sitting between them. CDR1 is KGHDR, CDR2 SFDVKD, per germline. The CDR3 sequence is CATSDEMTVPPPLAKNIQYF. Here the CDR3 DNA reads TGTGCCACCAGTGACGAAATGACAGTTCCCCCCCCCCTAGCCAAAAACATTCAGTACTTC.

This clonotype was observed at least ten times. The genes are TRBV12-5 and TRBJ1-2; perhaps TRBD1 as D (5 bases). There are 13 residues in the CDR3. From germline, CDR1 is LGHNT and CDR2 FRNRAP. The V gene lost 5 bases and the J gene lost 4 bases, with 11 bases spanning the gap. The CDR3, as DNA: TGTGCTAGTGGTACGGGACTGATCTATGGCTACACCTTC. It specifies CASGTGLIYGYTF.

This clonotype appeared a few times. The chain has TRBV5-5 and TRBJ2-2; 10 bases are a match to TRBD2. Germline V gene lookup returns CDR1 SGHKS and CDR2 YYEKEE (reference sequence). The CDR3 has 16 residues. V was pared by 3 bases and J by 4 bases, with 6 bases of the junction left unmatched. The CDR3 sequence is CASSSLAGGPTGELFF. Written as DNA, the CDR3 is TGTGCCAGCAGCTCTTTAGCGGGGGGCCCCACCGGGGAGCTGTTTTTT.

This clonotype has more than one count but fewer than ten. The CDR3 bases are TGCAGTGCTTGCAAATTGGGCAGGGCTAATGAAAAACTGTTTTTT. Translated, it gives CSACKLGRANEKLFF. The chain employs TRBV20-1 and TRBJ1-4, with D possibly TRBD1 on 5 matching bases. From germline, CDR1 is DFQATT and CDR2 SNEGSKA (reference sequence). This CDR3 contains 15 residues. V lost 5 bases and J 3 bases, leaving 16 bases between the germline ends.

The chain has TRBV5-5 and TRBJ1-2; D may be TRBD1 (5 bases). CDR3 length: 12 residues. Trimming left V 2 bases short and J 8 bases short, with 10 bases between. Looked up from germline, CDR1 is SGHKS and CDR2 is YYEKEE (reference sequence). The CDR3: CASSLAGGGYTF. CDR3 bases: TGTGCCAGCAGCTTAGCGGGGGGAGGCTACACCTTC.

The rearrangement links TRBV7-6 to TRBJ1-5; D unresolved. Germline CDR1 and CDR2: SGHVS and FNYEAQ. The CDR3 extends over 16 amino acids. V was shortened by 1 base and J by 4 bases, with 14 bases between the two germline ends. CDR3 sequence: CASSLVGGGSNQPQHF. DNA for the CDR3: TGTGCCAGCAGCTTAGTAGGAGGAGGGTCGAATCAGCCCCAGCATTTT.

This clonotype was found many times. The V gene is TRBV12-3 or TRBV12-4, the J gene TRBJ1-2; no definite D call. V was shortened by 2 bases and J by 4 bases, with 8 bases between the two germline ends. This CDR3 has 13 amino acids. Written as DNA, the CDR3 is TGTGCCAGCAGTTTAATGAGGGTCTATGGCTACACCTTC. Residues: CASSLMRVYGYTF.

This clonotype was observed a handful of times. V and J are TRBV11-1 and TRBJ2-1; 8 bases match TRBD1. Trimming removed 4 bases from V and 4 bases from J; junction bases left unmatched: 6. Looked up from germline, CDR1 is SGHAT and CDR2 is FQDESV (reference sequence). The CDR3 is 15 amino acids. The CDR3 sequence: CASSWTGMAYNEQFF. In nucleotides, the CDR3 is TGTGCCAGCAGCTGGACAGGGATGGCGTACAATGAGCAGTTCTTC.

The V and J genes are TRBV6-1 and TRBJ2-5, with D possibly matching TRBD2 (5 bases). The CDR3 length is 15 residues. CDR1 is MNHNS and CDR2 is SASEGT in the germline V gene. V was pared by 8 bases and J by 1 base, with 17 bases between. This chain's CDR3 is CASAGTDIFQETQYF. Written as DNA, the CDR3 is TGTGCCAGCGCGGGCACAGATATTTTCCAAGAGACCCAGTACTTC.

The table lists this clonotype with a few counts. This chain links TRBV4-1 with TRBJ1-5; D is undetermined. This CDR3 contains 16 residues. Deletions cut 1 base from V and 0 bases from J, with 10 bases between. Germline-derived CDR1 and CDR2 are MGHRA and YSYEKL. For the CDR3, the DNA is TGCGCCAGCAGCCAAGTCAGTGAACTTAGCAATCAGCCCCAGCATTTT. It yields the protein CASSQVSELSNQPQHF.

The chain employs TRBV5-1 and TRBJ1-4, with D perhaps matching TRBD1 (6 bases). The CDR3 is made up of 15 amino acids. Trimming took 5 bases from V and 2 from J, leaving 13 bases between them. Germline-derived CDR1 and CDR2 are SGHRS and YFSETQ. The CDR3 DNA reads as TGCGCCAGCAGTTCCACAGGGCTCACTAATGAAAAACTGTTTTTT. Its translation is CASSSTGLTNEKLFF.

Only a few counts were recorded for this clonotype. The chain recombines TRBV10-3 with TRBJ1-2; perhaps TRBD1 as D (5 bases). The V end lost 10 bases, the J end lost 4 bases, and 10 bases lay between the germline ends. This CDR3 spans 11 amino acids. Germline loops: CDR1 ENHRY, CDR2 SYGVKD. The CDR3, as DNA: TGTGCCACCCAGGGCGGCTATGGCTACACCTTC. It encodes CATQGGYGYTF.

This sequence joins TRBV7-3 and TRBJ1-2, with 7 bases fitting TRBD1. V shed 1 base and J 4 bases; nucleotides not matched to a gene: 6. The CDR3 loop spans 15 amino acids. From germline, CDR1 is SGHTA and CDR2 FQGTGA. CDR3 protein: CASSLNEGQSYGYTF. In DNA form, the CDR3 reads TGTGCCAGCAGCTTAAATGAGGGACAGTCCTATGGCTACACCTTC.

The chain combines TRBV19 with TRBJ2-5; D unclear. This CDR3 contains 13 residues. Germline loops: CDR1 LNHDA, CDR2 SQIVND (reference sequence). V lost 7 bases and J 0 bases, leaving 9 bases between the germline ends. The CDR3 sequence is CASKKLNQETQYF. The CDR3 nucleotides are TGTGCCAGTAAAAAACTGAACCAAGAGACCCAGTACTTC.

The V call is TRBV20-1, the J call TRBJ2-2, with D possibly matching TRBD2 (6 bases). CDR3 length: 17 residues. Germline V gene data show CDR1 as DFQATT and CDR2 as SNEGSKA (reference sequence). V lost 3 bases, J lost 2 bases, and 19 bases lay in between. The CDR3 bases are TGCAGTGCTAGGGCCCGAGGCGGCGGGGATAACACCGGGGAGCTGTTTTTT. The encoded protein is CSARARGGGDNTGELFF.

This clonotype was counted many times. The V call is TRBV9, the J call TRBJ2-1, with 7 bases aligning to TRBD2. Trimming removed 4 bases from V and 9 bases from J; junction bases left unmatched: 13. Germline CDR1 reads SGDLS; CDR2 reads YYNGEE. The CDR3 length is 15 residues. CDR3 sequence (DNA): TGTGCCAGCAGCCCCCCCGCGGGGCCGGGGGGTGAGCAGTTCTTC. Amino acid sequence: CASSPPAGPGGEQFF.

The CDR3 region has the DNA TGTGCCAGCAGCCGGGGACTTCCCACAGGGCCCCAGCATTTT. It is translated as CASSRGLPTGPQHF. V usage is TRBV28 and J usage is TRBJ1-5; D possibly corresponds to TRBD1 (5 bases). Trimming shortened V by 6 bases and J by 9 bases, and 18 bases separated the two germline ends. The CDR3 covers 14 residues. The germline gives CDR1 MDHEN, CDR2 SYDVKM.

The chain uses TRBV12-3 or TRBV12-4 and TRBJ2-1; a weak D match, TRBD2 (6 bases). Trimming removed 2 bases at V and 9 bases at J, with 8 bases between. This CDR3 is built from 12 residues. The CDR3 region is CASSLSGSEQFF. The DNA of the CDR3 is TGTGCCAGCAGTTTATCCGGGAGTGAGCAGTTCTTC.

The chain has TRBV6-4 and TRBJ1-1; D gene uncertain. Deletions cut 6 bases from V and 1 base from J, with 9 bases between. The CDR3 is 13 residues long. Germline values: CDR1 MRHNA, CDR2 SNTAGT. The CDR3 region is CASRREENTEAFF. Here the CDR3 DNA reads TGTGCCAGCAGGAGGGAAGAGAACACTGAAGCTTTCTTT.

The chain employs TRBV6-5 and TRBJ1-4, with 7 bases that match TRBD1. The CDR3 runs 13 residues. J was trimmed by 6 bases and V by 6 bases; bases with no gene match: 4. CDR1 is MNHEY and CDR2 is SVGAGI in the germline V gene. CDR3 coding DNA: TGTGCCAGCAGCTACAGGGGAGATGAAAAACTGTTTTTT. Translation: CASSYRGDEKLFF.

A few counts support this clonotype. The chain uses TRBV6-1 and TRBJ2-1, with D tentatively TRBD1 (6 bases). Germline values: CDR1 MNHNS, CDR2 SASEGT. V lost 5 bases and J 7 bases, leaving 15 bases between the germline ends. There are 14 residues in the CDR3. DNA for the CDR3: TGTGCCAGCAGTACAGGGCCATCAGCAAATGAGCAGTTCTTC. Its protein product is CASSTGPSANEQFF.

This sequence joins TRBV5-1 and TRBJ1-2; D may be TRBD1 (5 bases). Trimming took off 3 bases at V and 0 bases at J, with 12 bases between the two ends. This CDR3 contains 15 residues. CDR1 and CDR2 (germline): SGHRS, YFSETQ. CDR3 sequence: CASSSWSGSNYGYTF. CDR3 bases: TGCGCCAGCAGCTCGTGGTCAGGGTCTAACTATGGCTACACCTTC.

This sequence joins TRBV12-5 and TRBJ2-3; 7 bases match TRBD1. J was trimmed by 13 bases and V by 6 bases; bases with no gene match: 10. Germline CDR1 reads LGHNT; CDR2 reads FRNRAP. This CDR3 region has 12 residues. Here the CDR3 DNA reads TGTGCTAGTGGACCCTCTAGGGGGCAGGAGTATTTT. Translating gives CASGPSRGQEYF.

This clonotype appeared a few times. The chain couples TRBV3-1 to TRBJ1-1, with D possibly TRBD1 on 6 matching bases. Germline lookup yields CDR1 LGHDT and CDR2 YNNKEL (reference sequence). This CDR3 is 14 amino acids long. V lost 6 bases and J 0 bases, leaving 11 bases between the germline ends. The CDR3 DNA is TGTGCCAGCAGAGGGGGGAGCCTGAACACTGAAGCTTTCTTT. Translated: CASRGGSLNTEAFF.

The V gene is TRBV6-5, the J gene TRBJ1-1; D unclear. This CDR3 region has 12 residues. Deletions cut 2 bases from V and 8 bases from J, with 9 bases between. The germline CDR1 and CDR2 sequences are MNHEY and SVGAGI. CDR3 region: CASSYPGSEAFF. The CDR3 coding sequence is TGTGCCAGCAGTTACCCTGGTTCCGAAGCTTTCTTT.

This chain connects TRBV3-1 to TRBJ1-5; the D gene is possibly TRBD1 (5 bases). Per the germline V gene, CDR1 is LGHDT and CDR2 is YNNKEL (reference sequence). There are 15 residues in the CDR3. V gave up 1 base and J gave up 9 bases, with 16 bases separating them. The CDR3 coding sequence is TGTGCCAGCAGCCAAGGTCTCGCCGGCCAGGGGCCCCAGCATTTT. Translating gives CASSQGLAGQGPQHF.

The table lists this clonotype with a few counts. This chain joins TRBV15 and TRBJ1-1; D is unresolved. The CDR3 consists of 12 residues. The V gene's germline CDR1 is LNHNV and CDR2 YYDKDF (reference sequence). The V and J ends lost 6 bases and 3 bases respectively, with 8 bases between them. The CDR3 DNA sequence: TGTGCCACCAGGGGTCAAGACACTGAAGCTTTCTTT. Translating gives CATRGQDTEAFF. The full variable domain, rest sourced from reference TRBV15 and TRBJ1-1, is DAMVIQNPRYQVTQFGKPVTLSCSQTLNHNVMYWYQQKSSQAPKLLFHYYDKDFNNEADTPDNFQSRRPNTSFCFLDIRSPGLGDTAMYLCATRGQDTEAFFGQGTRLTVV.

This clonotype was seen a handful of times. The chain employs TRBV5-1 and TRBJ1-6; 10 bases fit TRBD1. The CDR3 contains 14 residues. V lost 3 bases, J lost 11 bases, and 5 bases stayed unmatched. Germline CDR1 SGHRS, CDR2 YFSETQ. The CDR3 reads CASSSGTGEPPLHF. Here the CDR3 DNA reads TGCGCCAGCAGCTCCGGGACAGGGGAGCCACCCCTCCACTTT.